This T cell receptor (beta chain) was sequenced during a study of regulatory T cells in long-lasting Graves disease. Both iRepertoire HTBI primers and Arm-PCR of CDR3 regions were used to build the TCR beta libraries. TCRdb itself ran the multiplex PCR reads through MiXCR, one entry per CDR3 protein. Here the sample spans under 450,000 distinct CDR3 sequences, about a sixth being singletons. The study, taken as a whole, reports: Persistent Graves' patients showed less TCR diversity than newly diagnosed ones.

Trimming cost V 1 base and J 9 bases, with 10 bases left between them. The CDR3 is 11 residues long. Germline V lookup: CDR1 DFQATT, CDR2 SNEGSKA (reference sequence). The time point: newly diagnosed GD, antithyroid drugs for less than 3 months. PBMC-derived RNA was used for the TCR library. There are many counts of this clonotype. Its antigen remains unknown. The same data also contributed to another study, on T cells in Graves' hyperthyroidism and ophthalmopathy.

This sequence joins TRBV20-1 and TRBJ2-7; no clear D. Source: peripheral blood mononuclear cells (PBMCs), taken at new diagnosis, from a patient treated with antithyroid drugs. This sequence originates from a woman aged 18 to 35 with Graves disease. This CDR3 is CSARVGNGQYF. The CDR3 region has the DNA TGCAGTGCTAGAGTAGGGAACGGGCAGTACTTC.